These T cell receptor beta chains were read from a single sample in a study of OX40 agonist ivuxolimab in advanced cancers. Libraries were prepared by immunoSEQ multiplex PCR; TCRdb keeps only in-frame clonotypes and omits some of them. The sample carries about 75,000 clones, about 85% recorded once. The sample consisted of CD4+ or CD8+ T cells sorted from blood, taken in a trial of the OX40 agonist ivuxolimab. These receptors originate from an adult with an advanced solid tumor such as melanoma, head and neck, liver or kidney cancer. The CDR3 runs from the conserved cysteine through the conserved F or W. Each record gives: D gene, clone size, J gene, V gene, CDR3 protein, CDR3 DNA. The D gene is left open where the match is weak. The size field is filled for only some rows; it gives once, few, many or a size class.

D: -
size: -
J: TRBJ1-5
V: TRBV7-9
CDR3: CASSLGLGSNQPQHF
DNA: TGTGCCAGCAGCTTGGGGTTAGGTAGCAATCAGCCCCAGCATTTT

D: TRBD2
size: -
J: TRBJ2-2
V: TRBV5-1
CDR3: CASSFQGIAGFANTGELFF
DNA: TGCGCCAGCAGCTTCCAGGGAATAGCGGGGTTCGCGAACACCGGGGAGCTGTTTTTT

D: -
size: -
J: TRBJ1-1
V: TRBV4-2
CDR3: CASSQDSTEAFF
DNA: TGTGCCAGCAGCCAAGATTCTACCGAAGCTTTCTTT

D: TRBD1
size: -
J: TRBJ2-5
V: TRBV4-2
CDR3: CASSQGRDRGGETQYF
DNA: TGTGCCAGCAGCCAAGGTAGGGACAGGGGAGGAGAGACCCAGTACTTC

D: -
size: once
J: TRBJ2-4
V: TRBV2
CDR3: CASKYTLDLNIQYF
DNA: TGTGCCAGCAAGTATACCCTCGATTTAAACATTCAGTACTTC

D: TRBD2
size: -
J: TRBJ2-2
V: TRBV4-1
CDR3: CASSPLLLKTGGPNTGELFF
DNA: TGCGCCAGCAGCCCCCTCCTCCTTAAAACGGGAGGACCGAACACCGGGGAGCTGTTTTTT

D: -
size: -
J: TRBJ2-1
V: TRBV7-9
CDR3: CASSFLRDYNEQFF
DNA: TGTGCCAGCAGCTTCTTACGGGACTACAATGAGCAGTTCTTC

D: -
size: -
J: TRBJ2-5
V: TRBV11-3
CDR3: CASSLGGVDGETQYF
DNA: TGTGCCAGCAGCTTAGGGGGAGTTGATGGGGAGACCCAGTACTTC

D: TRBD1
size: -
J: TRBJ1-5
V: TRBV2
CDR3: CASRGRTGSSNQPQHF
DNA: TGTGCCAGCAGGGGGAGGACAGGGTCGAGCAATCAGCCCCAGCATTTT

D: TRBD1
size: -
J: TRBJ1-5
V: TRBV28
CDR3: CASRGDRGWQPQHF
DNA: TGTGCCAGCAGAGGGGACAGGGGATGGCAGCCCCAGCATTTT